One TCR beta chain is described in this entry. Its matching antigen is unknown. Using a J-beta primer mix together with a sample-barcoded 5' primer, a second PCR was run for roughly 7 to 12 cycles. TCRdb used MiXCR to reprocess the 5' RACE reads, holding one entry per CDR3 protein. Here the sample spans over 600,000 distinct CDR3 sequences, about 61% being singletons. Each donor supplied approximately 10 milliliters of peripheral blood. This sample was included in a study of blood T cells in healthy people across ages. General study points: The study found more naive CD4+ cells and higher diversity in long-lived than aged donors. In the absence of known donor CMV status, changes in expanded clonotypes were possibly confounded. Per million T cells, the diversity of TCR beta decreased roughly linearly as age advanced.

This TCR derives from a man aged 35 to 55 in good health. Sequences were obtained from blood.

Written as DNA, the CDR3 is TGCAGCGTTGACAGGCGGATACGTGGCTACACCTTC. Its protein is CSVDRRIRGYTF. The chain is built from TRBV29-1 and TRBJ1-2; unclear D gene. The CDR3 loop spans 12 amino acids. Trimming removed 3 bases from V and 7 bases from J, with 12 bases in between. The germline V gene has CDR1 SQVTM and CDR2 ANQGSEA.